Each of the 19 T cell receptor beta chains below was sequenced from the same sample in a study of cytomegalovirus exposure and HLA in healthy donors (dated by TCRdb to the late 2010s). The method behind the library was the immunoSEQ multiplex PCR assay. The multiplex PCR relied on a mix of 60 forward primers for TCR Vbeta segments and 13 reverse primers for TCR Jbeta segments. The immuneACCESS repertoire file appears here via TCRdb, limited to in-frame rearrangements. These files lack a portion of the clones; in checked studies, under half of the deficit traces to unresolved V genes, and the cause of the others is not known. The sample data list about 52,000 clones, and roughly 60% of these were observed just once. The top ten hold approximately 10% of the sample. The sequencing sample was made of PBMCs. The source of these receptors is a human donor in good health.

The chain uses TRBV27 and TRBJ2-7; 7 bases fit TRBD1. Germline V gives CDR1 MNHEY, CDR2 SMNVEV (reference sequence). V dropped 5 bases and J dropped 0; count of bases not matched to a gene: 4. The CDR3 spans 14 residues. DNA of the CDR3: TGTGCCAGCAGTCCGGGACAGTACTCCTACGAGCAGTACTTC. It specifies CASSPGQYSYEQYF.

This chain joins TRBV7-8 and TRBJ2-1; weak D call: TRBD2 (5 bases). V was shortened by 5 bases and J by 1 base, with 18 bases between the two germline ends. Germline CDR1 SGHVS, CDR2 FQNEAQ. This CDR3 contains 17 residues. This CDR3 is CASSPTPRGQSYNEQFF. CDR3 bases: TGTGCCAGCAGCCCCACGCCGAGAGGGCAATCCTACAATGAGCAGTTCTTC.

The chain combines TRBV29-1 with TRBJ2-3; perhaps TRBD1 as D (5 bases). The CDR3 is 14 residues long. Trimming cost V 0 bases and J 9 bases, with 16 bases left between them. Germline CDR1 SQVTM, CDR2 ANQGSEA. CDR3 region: CSVEEVLRVRTQYF. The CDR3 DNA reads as TGCAGCGTTGAAGAGGTCCTCAGGGTAAGGACGCAGTATTTT.

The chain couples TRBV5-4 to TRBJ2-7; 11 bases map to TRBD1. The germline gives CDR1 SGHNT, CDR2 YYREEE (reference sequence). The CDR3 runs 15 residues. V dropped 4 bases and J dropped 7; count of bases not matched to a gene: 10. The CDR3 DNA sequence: TGTGCCAGCAGCGCGCCGGACAGGGGGCGCAGTGAGCAGTACTTC. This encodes CASSAPDRGRSEQYF.

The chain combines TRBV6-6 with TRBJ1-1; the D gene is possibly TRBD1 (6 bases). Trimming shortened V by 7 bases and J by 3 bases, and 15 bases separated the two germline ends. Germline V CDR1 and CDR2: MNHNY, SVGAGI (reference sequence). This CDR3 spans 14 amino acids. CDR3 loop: CASNKQGADTEAFF. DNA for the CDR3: TGTGCCAGCAATAAACAGGGCGCGGACACTGAAGCTTTCTTT.

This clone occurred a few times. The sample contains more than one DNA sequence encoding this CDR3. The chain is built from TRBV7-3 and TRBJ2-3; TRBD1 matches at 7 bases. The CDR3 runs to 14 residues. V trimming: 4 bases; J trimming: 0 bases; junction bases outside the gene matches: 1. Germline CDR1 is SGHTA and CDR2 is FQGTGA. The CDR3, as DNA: TGTGCCAGCAGCTCGGGACAGAGCACAGATACGCAGTATTTT. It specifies CASSSGQSTDTQYF.

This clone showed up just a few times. The CDR3 region has the DNA TGCGCCAGCAGCAAGGGACAGGGGGCGTGGGGCTACACCTTC. This sequence encodes CASSKGQGAWGYTF. The chain combines TRBV5-1 with TRBJ1-2; TRBD1 matches at 12 bases. CDR3 length equals 14 residues. Trimming removed 4 bases from V and 8 bases from J; junction bases left unmatched: 6. CDR1 and CDR2 from the germline V gene are SGHRS and YFSETQ.

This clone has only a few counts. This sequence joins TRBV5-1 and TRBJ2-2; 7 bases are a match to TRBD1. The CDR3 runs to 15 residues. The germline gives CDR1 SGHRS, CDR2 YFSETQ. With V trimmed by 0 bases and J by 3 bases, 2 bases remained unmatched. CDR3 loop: CASSLGQGYTGELFF. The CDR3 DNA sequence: TGCGCCAGCAGCTTGGGACAGGGCTACACCGGGGAGCTGTTTTTT.

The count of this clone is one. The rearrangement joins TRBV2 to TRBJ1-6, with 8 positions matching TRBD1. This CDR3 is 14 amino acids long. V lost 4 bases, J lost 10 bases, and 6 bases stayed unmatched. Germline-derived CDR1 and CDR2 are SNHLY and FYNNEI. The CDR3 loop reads CASSADRVGSPLHF. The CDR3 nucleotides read TGTGCCAGCAGTGCGGACAGGGTAGGGTCACCCCTCCACTTT.

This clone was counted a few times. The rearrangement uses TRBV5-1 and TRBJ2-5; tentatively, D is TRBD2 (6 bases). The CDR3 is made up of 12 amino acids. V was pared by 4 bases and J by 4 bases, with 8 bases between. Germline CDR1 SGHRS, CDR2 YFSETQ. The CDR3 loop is CASSRGGETQYF. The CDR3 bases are TGCGCCAGCAGCCGGGGAGGAGAGACCCAGTACTTC.

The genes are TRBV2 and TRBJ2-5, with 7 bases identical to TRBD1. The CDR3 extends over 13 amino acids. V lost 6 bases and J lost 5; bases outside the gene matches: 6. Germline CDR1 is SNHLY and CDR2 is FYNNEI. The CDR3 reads CASRPRGWETQYF. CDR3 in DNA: TGTGCCAGCAGACCCAGGGGGTGGGAGACCCAGTACTTC.

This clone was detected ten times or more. CDR3 loop: CASSLKVGGTEAFF. CDR3 DNA: TGTGCCAGCAGCTTAAAGGTTGGGGGGACTGAAGCTTTCTTT. The V call is TRBV13, the J call TRBJ1-1; tentative D call: TRBD1 (5 bases). The CDR3 loop spans 14 amino acids. Per germline, CDR1 PRHDT and CDR2 FYEKMQ (reference sequence). V lost 2 bases to trimming and J lost 5 bases, with 12 bases between them.

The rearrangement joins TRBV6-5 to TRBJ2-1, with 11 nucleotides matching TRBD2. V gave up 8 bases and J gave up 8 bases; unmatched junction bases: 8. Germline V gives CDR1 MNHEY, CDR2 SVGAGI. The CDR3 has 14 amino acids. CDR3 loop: CASQLAGVAHEQFF. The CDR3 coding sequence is TGTGCCAGCCAACTAGCGGGGGTTGCCCATGAGCAGTTCTTC.

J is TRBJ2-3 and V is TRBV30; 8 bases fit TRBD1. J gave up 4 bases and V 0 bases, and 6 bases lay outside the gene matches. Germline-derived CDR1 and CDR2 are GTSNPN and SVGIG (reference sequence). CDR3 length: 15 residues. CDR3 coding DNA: TGTGCCTGGAGTGTCGGGACAGGCAACTCAGATACGCAGTATTTT. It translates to CAWSVGTGNSDTQYF.

The CDR3 region is CASGGQGANMNTEAFF. CDR3 DNA: TGTGCCAGCGGAGGACAGGGGGCAAACATGAACACTGAAGCTTTCTTT. The rearrangement links TRBV2 to TRBJ1-1; TRBD1 agrees at 11 bases. V lost 8 bases to trimming and J lost 0 bases; unmatched junction nucleotides: 8. CDR1 SNHLY and CDR2 FYNNEI come from the germline V gene. The CDR3 contains 16 residues. Drawing the rest from reference TRBV2 and TRBJ1-1, the complete variable domain is EPEVTQTPSHQVTQMGQEVILRCVPISNHLYFYWYRQILGQKVEFLVSFYNNEISEKSEIFDDQFSVERPDGSNFTLKIRSTKLEDSAMYFCASGGQGANMNTEAFFGQGTRLTVV.

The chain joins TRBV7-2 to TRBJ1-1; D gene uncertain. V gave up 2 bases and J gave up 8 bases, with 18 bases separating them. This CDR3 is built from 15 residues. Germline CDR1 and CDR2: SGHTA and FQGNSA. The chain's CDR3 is CASSLRQITLSEAFF. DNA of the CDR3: TGTGCCAGCAGCTTAAGGCAGATAACACTATCGGAAGCTTTCTTT.

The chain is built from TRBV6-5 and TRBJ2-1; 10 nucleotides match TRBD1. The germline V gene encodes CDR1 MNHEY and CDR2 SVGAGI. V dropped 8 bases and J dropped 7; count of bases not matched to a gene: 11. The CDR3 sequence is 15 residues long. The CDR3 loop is CASGLTGGVPNEQFF. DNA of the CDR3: TGTGCCAGCGGCCTGACAGGGGGCGTCCCGAATGAGCAGTTCTTC.

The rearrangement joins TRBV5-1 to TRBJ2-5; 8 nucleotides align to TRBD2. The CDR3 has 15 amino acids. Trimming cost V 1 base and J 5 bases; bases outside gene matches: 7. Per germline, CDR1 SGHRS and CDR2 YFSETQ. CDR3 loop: CASSLRGTRGETQYF. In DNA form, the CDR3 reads TGCGCCAGCAGCTTGAGAGGGACTAGGGGGGAGACCCAGTACTTC.

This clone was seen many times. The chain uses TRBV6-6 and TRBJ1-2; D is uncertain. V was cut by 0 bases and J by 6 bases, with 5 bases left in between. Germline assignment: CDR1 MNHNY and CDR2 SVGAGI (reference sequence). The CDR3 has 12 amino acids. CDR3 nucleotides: TGTGCCAGCAGTTACTCGCGGGATGGCTACACCTTC. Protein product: CASSYSRDGYTF.